This T cell receptor beta chain was obtained from a study of technical replicates of blood from a handful of donors. Measured with immunoSEQ multiplex PCR; TCRdb has only the in-frame clones, and not every one. The data hold some 57,000 clones, with roughly 97% observed a single time. Germline values: CDR1 LGHNT, CDR2 FRNRAP. Trimming cost V 5 bases and J 7 bases; bases outside gene matches: 17. The CDR3 spans 17 residues. The V and J genes are TRBV12-5 and TRBJ2-5, with TRBD1 matching over 9 bases. The sample consisted of T cells isolated from PBMCs. This TCR came from a human donor in good health. CDR3 sequence reads: CASGIRTGAESLGTQYF. CDR3 DNA sequence: TGTGCTAGTGGTATCCGGACAGGGGCCGAAAGTCTAGGGACCCAGTACTTC. The variable domain in full, completed from reference TRBV12-5 and TRBJ2-5, reads DARVTQTPRHKVTEMGQEVTMRCQPILGHNTVFWYRQTMMQGLELLAYFRNRAPLDDSGMPKDRFSAEMPDATLATLKIQPSEPRDSAVYFCASGIRTGAESLGTQYFGPGTRLLVL.